This TCR beta chain appears in the sequencing data of a study of T cell repertoires in cytomegalovirus infection. Study-level points and caveats: Predominance within the ex vivo response was attributable to HLA-C-restricted CMV-specific TCR beta clonotypes. Adding up the frequency of public TCR beta families identified people who carried CMV plus the relevant HLA.

This clonotype has more than one count but fewer than ten. The antigen remains undetermined. TCRdb recomputed calls from the reads with MiXCR, one row per CDR3 protein. The data hold about 350,000 distinct CDR3 sequences, with around a third observed a single time. CDR1 is MDHEN, CDR2 SYDVKM, per germline. CDR3 size: 16 residues. Between the trimmed V and J ends, which lost 7 bases and 7 bases, there was a span of 25 bases. The receptor was isolated from a human donor in good health (CMV status not recorded). Some clones in this sample may be carry-over from other donors' samples. The V gene is TRBV28, the J gene TRBJ1-1; D perhaps matches TRBD1 (6 bases). Source: cultured PBMCs, taken from culture after CMV antigen stimulation. The CDR3 loop reads CASKPTTGRGESEAFF. In nucleotides, the CDR3 is TGTGCCAGCAAACCGACGACAGGACGGGGCGAGAGTGAAGCTTTCTTT.